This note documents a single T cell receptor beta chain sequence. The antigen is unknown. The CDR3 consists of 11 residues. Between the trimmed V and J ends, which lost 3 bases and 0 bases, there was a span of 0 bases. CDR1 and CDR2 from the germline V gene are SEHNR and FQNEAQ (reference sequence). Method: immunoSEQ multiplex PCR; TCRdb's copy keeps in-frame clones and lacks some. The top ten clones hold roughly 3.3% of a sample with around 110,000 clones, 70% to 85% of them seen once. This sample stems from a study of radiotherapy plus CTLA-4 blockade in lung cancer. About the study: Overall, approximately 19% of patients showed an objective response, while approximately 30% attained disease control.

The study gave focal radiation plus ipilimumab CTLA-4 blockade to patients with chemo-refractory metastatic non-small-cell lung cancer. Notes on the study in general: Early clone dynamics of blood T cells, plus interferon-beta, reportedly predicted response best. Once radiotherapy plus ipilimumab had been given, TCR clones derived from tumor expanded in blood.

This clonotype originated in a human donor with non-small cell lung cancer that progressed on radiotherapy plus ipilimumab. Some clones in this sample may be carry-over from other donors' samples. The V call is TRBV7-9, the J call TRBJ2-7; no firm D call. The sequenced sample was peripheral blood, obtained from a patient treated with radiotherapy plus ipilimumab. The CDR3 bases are TGTGCCAGCAGCTTCTCCTACGAGCAGTACTTC. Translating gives CASSFSYEQYF.